This T cell receptor beta chain was sequenced during a study of T cell changes during pregnancy in multiple sclerosis. Trimming removed 5 bases from V and 3 bases from J, with 11 bases in between. Germline V gene sequence: CDR1 MNHEY, CDR2 SMNVEV (reference sequence). The CDR3 consists of 13 residues. Only in-frame clones appear in the TCRdb table, and some are missing; sequencing was by immunoSEQ multiplex PCR. The sample has more than 90,000 clones; more than 90% are singletons. This clone has more than one count but fewer than ten. V usage is TRBV27 and J usage is TRBJ2-7; D remains unclear. The sequence was obtained from a female donor with multiple sclerosis, enrolled in a pregnancy study. The source material was peripheral blood, sampled in the first trimester of pregnancy. In nucleotides, the CDR3 is TGTGCCAGCAGTCCCTCCTCCTGCTACGAGCAGTACTTC. Translated, it gives CASSPSSCYEQYF.